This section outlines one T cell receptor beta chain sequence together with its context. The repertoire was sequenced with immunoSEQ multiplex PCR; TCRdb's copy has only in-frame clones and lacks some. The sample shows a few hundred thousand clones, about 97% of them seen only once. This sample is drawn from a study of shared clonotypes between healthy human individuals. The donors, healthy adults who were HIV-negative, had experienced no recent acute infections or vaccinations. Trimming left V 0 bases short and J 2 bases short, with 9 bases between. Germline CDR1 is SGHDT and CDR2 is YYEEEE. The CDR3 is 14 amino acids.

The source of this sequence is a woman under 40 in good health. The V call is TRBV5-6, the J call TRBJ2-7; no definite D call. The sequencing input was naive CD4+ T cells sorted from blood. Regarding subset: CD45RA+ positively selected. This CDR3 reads CASSLGVPTYEQYF. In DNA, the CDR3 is TGTGCCAGCAGCTTGGGGGTCCCAACCTACGAGCAGTACTTC.